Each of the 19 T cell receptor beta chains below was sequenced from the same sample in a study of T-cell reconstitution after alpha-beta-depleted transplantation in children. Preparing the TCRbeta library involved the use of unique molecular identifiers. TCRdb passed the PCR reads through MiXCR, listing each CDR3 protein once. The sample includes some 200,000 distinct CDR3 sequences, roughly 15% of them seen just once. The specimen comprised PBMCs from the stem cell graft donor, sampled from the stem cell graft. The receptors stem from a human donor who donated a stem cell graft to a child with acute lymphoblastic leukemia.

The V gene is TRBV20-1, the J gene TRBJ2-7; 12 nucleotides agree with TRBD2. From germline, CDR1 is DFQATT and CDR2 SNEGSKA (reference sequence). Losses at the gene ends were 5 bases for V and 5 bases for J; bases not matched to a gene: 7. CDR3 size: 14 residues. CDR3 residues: CSAQTTSGSDEQYF. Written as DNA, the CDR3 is TGCAGTGCTCAGACGACTAGCGGGAGCGACGAGCAGTACTTC.

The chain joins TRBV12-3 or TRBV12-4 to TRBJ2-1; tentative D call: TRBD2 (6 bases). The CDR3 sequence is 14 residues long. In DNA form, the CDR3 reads TGTACCTGCAGTTTAGAAGGTGGGGGGAATGAGCAGTTCTTC. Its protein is CTCSLEGGGNEQFF.

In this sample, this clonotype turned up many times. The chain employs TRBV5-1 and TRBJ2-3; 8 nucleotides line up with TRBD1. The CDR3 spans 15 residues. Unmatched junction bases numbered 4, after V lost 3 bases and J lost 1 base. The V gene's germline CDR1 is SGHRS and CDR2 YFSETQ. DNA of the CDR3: TGCGCCAGCAGCTACCAGGGGGCTGGCACAGATACGCAGTATTTT. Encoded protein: CASSYQGAGTDTQYF.

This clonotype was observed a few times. The CDR3: CATSAPGGSHEQFF. CDR3 DNA: TGTGCCACCAGTGCCCCCGGGGGGTCGCATGAGCAGTTCTTC. V is TRBV24-1 and J is TRBJ2-1, with 7 bases matching TRBD2. With 5 bases clipped from V and 8 bases from J, the junction kept 8 bases outside the gene matches. Germline values: CDR1 KGHDR, CDR2 SFDVKD. The CDR3 covers 14 residues.

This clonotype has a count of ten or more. The CDR3 bases are TGTGCCATCAGTGACCGGGACAGGGGGCCCTACGAGCAGTACTTC. Translation gives CAISDRDRGPYEQYF. The chain has TRBV10-3 and TRBJ2-7; TRBD1 matches at 12 bases. J gave up 2 bases and V 3 bases, and 2 bases lay outside the gene matches. The germline gives CDR1 ENHRY, CDR2 SYGVKD. The length of the CDR3 is 15 residues.

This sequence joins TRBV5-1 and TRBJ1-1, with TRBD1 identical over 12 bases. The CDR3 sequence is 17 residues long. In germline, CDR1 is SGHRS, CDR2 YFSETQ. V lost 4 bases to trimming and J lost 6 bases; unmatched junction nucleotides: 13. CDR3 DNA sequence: TGCGCCAGCAGCGAGGGGACAGGGGGCGAGGGTGTATCTGAAGCTTTCTTT. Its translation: CASSEGTGGEGVSEAFF.

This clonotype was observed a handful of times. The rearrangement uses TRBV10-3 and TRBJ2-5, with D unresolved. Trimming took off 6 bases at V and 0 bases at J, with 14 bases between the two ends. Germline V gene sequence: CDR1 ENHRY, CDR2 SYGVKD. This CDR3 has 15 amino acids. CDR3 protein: CAISSPNNNQETQYF. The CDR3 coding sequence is TGTGCCATCAGCTCACCCAACAATAACCAAGAGACCCAGTACTTC.

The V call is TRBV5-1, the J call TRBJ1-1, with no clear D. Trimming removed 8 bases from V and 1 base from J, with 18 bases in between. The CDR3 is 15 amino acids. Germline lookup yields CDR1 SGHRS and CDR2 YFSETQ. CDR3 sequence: CARSLFRTENTEAFF. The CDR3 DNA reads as TGCGCCAGATCCCTTTTTAGGACGGAGAACACTGAAGCTTTCTTT.

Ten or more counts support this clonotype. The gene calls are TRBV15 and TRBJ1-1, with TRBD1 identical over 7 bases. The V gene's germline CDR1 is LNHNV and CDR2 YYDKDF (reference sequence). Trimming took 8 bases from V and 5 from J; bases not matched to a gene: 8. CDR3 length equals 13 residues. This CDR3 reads CATQDRRGTEAFF. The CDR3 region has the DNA TGTGCCACCCAGGACAGGAGGGGGACTGAAGCTTTCTTT. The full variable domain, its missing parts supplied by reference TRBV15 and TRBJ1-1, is DAMVIQNPRYQVTQFGKPVTLSCSQTLNHNVMYWYQQKSSQAPKLLFHYYDKDFNNEADTPDNFQSRRPNTSFCFLDIRSPGLGDTAMYLCATQDRRGTEAFFGQGTRLTVV.

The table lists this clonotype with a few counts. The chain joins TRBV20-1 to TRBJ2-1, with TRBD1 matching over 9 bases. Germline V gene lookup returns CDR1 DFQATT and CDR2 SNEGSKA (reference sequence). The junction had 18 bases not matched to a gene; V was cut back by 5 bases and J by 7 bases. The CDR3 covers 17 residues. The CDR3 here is CSAPAGTGNGLLNEQFF. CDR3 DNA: TGCAGTGCTCCTGCCGGGACAGGGAACGGCCTGCTTAATGAGCAGTTCTTC.

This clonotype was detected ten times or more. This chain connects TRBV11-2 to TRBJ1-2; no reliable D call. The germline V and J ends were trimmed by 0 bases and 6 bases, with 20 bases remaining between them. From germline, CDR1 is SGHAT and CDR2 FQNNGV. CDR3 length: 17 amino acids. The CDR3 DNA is TGTGCCAGCAGCTTAGATTTCCTCGGAAATCGGGTCGATGGCTACACCTTC. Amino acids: CASSLDFLGNRVDGYTF.

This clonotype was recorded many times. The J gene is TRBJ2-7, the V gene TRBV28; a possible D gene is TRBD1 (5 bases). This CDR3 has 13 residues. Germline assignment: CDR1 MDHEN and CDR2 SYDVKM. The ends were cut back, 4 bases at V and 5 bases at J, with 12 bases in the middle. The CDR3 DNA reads TGTGCCAGCAGTTCCCCGCAGGGCGACGAGCAGTACTTC. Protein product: CASSSPQGDEQYF.

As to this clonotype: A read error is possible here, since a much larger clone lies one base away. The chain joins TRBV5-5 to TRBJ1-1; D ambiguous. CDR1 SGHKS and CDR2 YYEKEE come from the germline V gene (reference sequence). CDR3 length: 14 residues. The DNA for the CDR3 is TGTGCCAGCACCTTGGTTATGCGGAACACTGAAGCTTTCTTT. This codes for CASTLVMRNTEAFF. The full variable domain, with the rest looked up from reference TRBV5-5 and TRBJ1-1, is DAGVTQSPTHLIKTRGQQVTLRCSPISGHKSVSWYQQVLGQGPQFIFQYYEKEERGRGNFPDRFSARQFPNYSSELNVNALLLGDSALYLCASTLVMRNTEAFFGQGTRLTVV.

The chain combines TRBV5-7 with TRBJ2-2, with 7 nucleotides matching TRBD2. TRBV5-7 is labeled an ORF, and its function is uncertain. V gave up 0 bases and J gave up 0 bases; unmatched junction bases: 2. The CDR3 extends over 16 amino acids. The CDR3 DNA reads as TGTGCCAGCAGCTTGGTGGGACTAACGAACACCGGGGAGCTGTTTTTT. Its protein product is CASSLVGLTNTGELFF.

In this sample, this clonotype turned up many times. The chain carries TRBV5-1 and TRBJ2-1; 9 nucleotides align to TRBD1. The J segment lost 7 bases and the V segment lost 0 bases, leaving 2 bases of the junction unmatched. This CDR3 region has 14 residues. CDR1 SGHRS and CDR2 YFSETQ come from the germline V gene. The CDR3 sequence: CASSLGGTGNEQFF. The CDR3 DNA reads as TGCGCCAGCAGCTTGGGCGGGACAGGGAATGAGCAGTTCTTC.

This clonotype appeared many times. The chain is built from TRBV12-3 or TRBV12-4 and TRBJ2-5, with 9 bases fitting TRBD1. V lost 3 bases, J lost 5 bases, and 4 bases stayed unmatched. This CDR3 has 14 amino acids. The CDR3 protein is CASSFGQGWETQYF. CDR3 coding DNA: TGTGCCAGCAGTTTCGGACAGGGGTGGGAGACCCAGTACTTC.

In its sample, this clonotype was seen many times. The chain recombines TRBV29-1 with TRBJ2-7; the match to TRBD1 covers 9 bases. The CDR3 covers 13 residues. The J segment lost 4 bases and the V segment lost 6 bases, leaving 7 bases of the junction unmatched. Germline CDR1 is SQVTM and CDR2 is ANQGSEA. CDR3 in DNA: TGCAGCGTACCGGGACAGGGTTTATACGAGCAGTACTTC. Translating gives CSVPGQGLYEQYF.

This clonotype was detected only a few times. The CDR3 sequence is CASRPNSLGGETQYF. CDR3 DNA sequence: TGCGCCAGCAGACCCAATTCCCTTGGAGGGGAGACCCAGTACTTC. The chain has TRBV5-1 and TRBJ2-5; possibly TRBD2 for D (6 bases). V gave up 5 bases and J gave up 5 bases, with 19 bases separating them. Germline V gives CDR1 SGHRS, CDR2 YFSETQ. The CDR3 length is 15 residues.

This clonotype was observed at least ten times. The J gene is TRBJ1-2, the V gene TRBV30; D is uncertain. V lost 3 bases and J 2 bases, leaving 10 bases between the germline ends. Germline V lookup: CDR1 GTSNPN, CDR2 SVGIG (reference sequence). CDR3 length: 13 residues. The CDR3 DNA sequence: TGTGCCTGGAGGACCGGGAGGAACTATGGCTACACCTTC. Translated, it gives CAWRTGRNYGYTF.